This TCR beta chain was sequenced in a study of blood T cell repertoires in COVID-19. Germline V gives CDR1 MNHNS, CDR2 SASEGT. The J segment lost 2 bases and the V segment lost 2 bases, leaving 5 bases of the junction unmatched. The CDR3 spans 15 residues. The method was immunoSEQ multiplex PCR; TCRdb's version includes in-frame clones alone and lacks a portion of them. The sample carries 85,000 to 130,000 clones, about 84% recorded once. The V call is TRBV6-1, the J call TRBJ2-7; 8 nucleotides line up with TRBD2. What was sequenced was peripheral blood. The clonotype originates from an older woman with acute or convalescent COVID-19. CDR3 nucleotides: TGTGCCAGCAGTGAATCGGGGGGGCGAACCTACGAGCAGTACTTC. Translated, it gives CASSESGGRTYEQYF.